This T cell receptor (beta chain) came from a study of blood T cell repertoires in COVID-19. Clones were read by immunoSEQ multiplex PCR, and TCRdb kept only the in-frame ones, dropping some. The sample lists under 75,000 clones, 92% seen once, with approximately 4.2% in the top ten. The source material was peripheral blood. The TCR originated in a man between 50 and 59 years old with active COVID-19.

CDR3 amino acids: CASSLELAGALNEQFF. In DNA, the CDR3 is TGTGCCAGCAGCTTGGAGCTAGCGGGAGCCCTCAATGAGCAGTTCTTC. The chain is built from TRBV5-4 and TRBJ2-1; 10 bases align to TRBD2. With 0 bases clipped from V and 6 bases from J, the junction kept 6 bases outside the gene matches. The CDR3 has 16 amino acids. Per germline, CDR1 SGHNT and CDR2 YYREEE (reference sequence).